One and the same sample provided the 19 T cell receptor beta chains below, sequenced in a study of cytomegalovirus exposure and HLA in healthy donors. The PCR made use of 60 Vbeta and 13 Jbeta primers. Generated by immunoSEQ multiplex PCR, the TCRdb table keeps only in-frame clones and is missing some. The data hold some 130,000 clones, with around 83% observed a single time. Sequencing was carried out using PBMCs. These receptors were collected from a girl aged 2-9 years in good health and CMV-seronegative.

The chain joins TRBV29-1 to TRBJ1-2; 7 nucleotides align to TRBD1. Germline assignment: CDR1 SQVTM and CDR2 ANQGSEA. V dropped 2 bases and J dropped 4; count of bases not matched to a gene: 7. The length of the CDR3 is 14 residues. The chain's CDR3 is CSVEPGTDLYGYTF. CDR3 nucleotide sequence: TGCAGCGTTGAACCAGGGACAGACCTCTATGGCTACACCTTC.

V is TRBV14 and J is TRBJ1-1; no firm D call. CDR3 size: 15 residues. CDR1 SGHDN and CDR2 FVKESK come from the germline V gene. V lost 1 base to trimming and J lost 1 base, with 10 bases between them. The CDR3 loop is CASSQGYLRNTEAFF. For the CDR3, the DNA is TGTGCCAGCAGCCAAGGATACCTGAGGAACACTGAAGCTTTCTTT. Filled out from reference TRBV14 and TRBJ1-1, the complete variable domain reads EAGVTQFPSHSVIEKGQTVTLRCDPISGHDNLYWYRRVMGKEIKFLLHFVKESKQDESGMPNNRFLAERTGGTYSTLKVQPAELEDSGVYFCASSQGYLRNTEAFFGQGTRLTVV.

The J gene is TRBJ1-1, the V gene TRBV7-2; the match to TRBD1 covers 7 bases. Germline-derived CDR1 and CDR2 are SGHTA and FQGNSA. This CDR3 spans 14 amino acids. With 4 bases clipped from V and 8 bases from J, the junction kept 10 bases outside the gene matches. CDR3 nucleotide sequence: TGTGCCAGCAGCTACTCCCGACAGGGAGAGGAAGCTTTCTTT. Translated, it gives CASSYSRQGEEAFF.

V is TRBV4-1 and J is TRBJ2-7; 12 positions agree with TRBD2. The CDR3 contains 17 residues. The V and J ends lost 0 bases and 5 bases, in that order; junction bases with no gene match: 8. Germline CDR1 and CDR2: MGHRA and YSYEKL. CDR3: CASSQEHRLAGVDEQYF. The CDR3 DNA follows: TGCGCCAGCAGCCAAGAACACCGACTAGCGGGAGTTGACGAGCAGTACTTC.

The rearrangement links TRBV6-6 to TRBJ2-1, with D maybe TRBD2 (5 bases). The germline CDR1 and CDR2 sequences are MNHNY and SVGAGI (reference sequence). V dropped 7 bases and J dropped 6 bases, with 19 bases sitting between them. This CDR3 has 15 amino acids. The CDR3 is CASNSPDLAFNEQFF. The CDR3, as DNA: TGTGCCAGCAATTCTCCTGACCTAGCTTTCAATGAGCAGTTCTTC.

The rearrangement links TRBV7-3 to TRBJ1-2; weak D call: TRBD1 (5 bases). Germline V gives CDR1 SGHTA, CDR2 FQGTGA. Trimming pared 5 bases from V and 4 bases from J, leaving 11 bases between. There are 13 residues in the CDR3. CDR3: CASSARVGYGYTF. DNA of the CDR3: TGTGCCAGCAGCGCCAGGGTCGGCTATGGCTACACCTTC. Combining the CDR3 with reference TRBV7-3 and TRBJ1-2 gives the whole variable domain GAGVSQTPSNKVTEKGKYVELRCDPISGHTALYWYRQSLGQGPEFLIYFQGTGAADDSGLPNDRFFAVRPEGSVSTLKIQRTERGDSAVYLCASSARVGYGYTFGSGTRLTVV.

CDR3 nucleotides: TGTGCCAGCAGGACTGACTCCAGGGGGAGGAACACTGAAGCTTTCTTT. Protein: CASRTDSRGRNTEAFF. The chain recombines TRBV28 with TRBJ1-1, with 7 nucleotides matching TRBD1. The CDR3 loop spans 16 amino acids. The germline V gene has CDR1 MDHEN and CDR2 SYDVKM. The V and J ends lost 6 bases and 1 base, in that order; junction bases with no gene match: 11.

The chain combines TRBV28 with TRBJ2-1; no definite D call. Germline V gene lookup returns CDR1 MDHEN and CDR2 SYDVKM. The ends were cut back, 4 bases at V and 1 base at J, with 14 bases in the middle. The CDR3 is made up of 16 amino acids. In DNA form, the CDR3 reads TGTGCCAGCAGTTCCCTCGACTTGGTATCCTACAATGAGCAGTTCTTC. Translating it yields CASSSLDLVSYNEQFF.

This chain uses TRBV18 with TRBJ1-1, with 7 bases fitting TRBD1. CDR3 length equals 15 residues. V lost 4 bases to trimming and J lost 4 bases; unmatched junction nucleotides: 9. CDR1 and CDR2 from the germline V gene are KGHSH and LQKENI. DNA for the CDR3: TGTGCCAGCTCACTAGACAGGGCCCTTAGCACTGAAGCTTTCTTT. Translated, it gives CASSLDRALSTEAFF.

The genes are TRBV27 and TRBJ1-5; D gene unclear. V lost 5 bases and J lost 7, with 24 bases in between. The CDR3 extends over 17 amino acids. Germline lookup yields CDR1 MNHEY and CDR2 SMNVEV (reference sequence). Written as DNA, the CDR3 is TGTGCCAGCAGTCCGCACCCCTCGTTGCGGGTGAACCAGCCCCAGCATTTT. Its translation: CASSPHPSLRVNQPQHF.

This clone was detected only once. The chain couples TRBV25-1 to TRBJ2-6; 8 bases align to TRBD1. The germline gives CDR1 MGHDK, CDR2 SYGVNS. The CDR3 length is 16 residues. V was clipped by 5 bases and J by 5 bases; unmatched bases: 8. The CDR3 region has the DNA TGTGCCAGCAGTAGCCCAGGGGGCATAAGGGCCAACGTCCTGACTTTC. Translation: CASSSPGGIRANVLTF.

This chain joins TRBV6-1 and TRBJ1-1, with 7 bases fitting TRBD1. The trim removed 0 bases at V and 0 bases at J, leaving 4 bases unmatched. The CDR3 spans 16 residues. Germline CDR1 and CDR2: MNHNS and SASEGT. The CDR3, as DNA: TGTGCCAGCAGTGAAGCGCCCGGGACAGTGAACACTGAAGCTTTCTTT. Translating it yields CASSEAPGTVNTEAFF.

This clone was seen a single time. The chain recombines TRBV7-9 with TRBJ1-4; 8 bases align to TRBD1. Germline CDR1 SEHNR, CDR2 FQNEAQ (reference sequence). Trimming removed 0 bases from V and 4 bases from J; junction bases left unmatched: 1. CDR3 size: 15 residues. CDR3 in amino acids: CASSLAGQGNEKLFF. Written as DNA, the CDR3 is TGTGCCAGCAGCTTAGCCGGACAGGGTAATGAAAAACTGTTTTTT.

The chain combines TRBV10-1 with TRBJ1-5, with TRBD1 matching over 8 bases. V lost 7 bases, J lost 3 bases, and 8 bases stayed unmatched. Germline loops: CDR1 WNHNN, CDR2 SYGVQD (reference sequence). The CDR3 has 15 residues. The CDR3 DNA is TGCGCCAGCAAAGCTCCGGACAGGGACAATCAGCCCCAGCATTTT. Translation: CASKAPDRDNQPQHF.

J is TRBJ2-5 and V is TRBV19; 7 bases map to TRBD1. The germline gives CDR1 LNHDA, CDR2 SQIVND (reference sequence). This CDR3 is 14 amino acids long. J was trimmed by 2 bases and V by 4 bases; bases with no gene match: 4. In DNA, the CDR3 is TGTGCCAGTAGTAGACGGGACAGACAAGAGACCCAGTACTTC. This gives the protein CASSRRDRQETQYF.

This rearrangement joins TRBV30 to TRBJ1-6; D is uncertain. Trimming removed 3 bases at V and 7 bases at J, with 16 bases between. The CDR3 is 15 amino acids. Germline V gene lookup returns CDR1 GTSNPN and CDR2 SVGIG (reference sequence). The CDR3 here is CAWRKSEASNSPLHF. The CDR3 nucleotides are TGTGCCTGGAGAAAATCGGAGGCCTCAAATTCACCCCTCCACTTT. Looking up the rest from reference TRBV30 and TRBJ1-6 gives the full variable domain: SQTIHQWPATLVQPVGSPLSLECTVEGTSNPNLYWYRQAAGRGLQLLFYSVGIGQISSEVPQNLSASRPQDRQFILSSKKLLLSDSGFYLCAWRKSEASNSPLHFGNGTRLTVT.

The genes are TRBV28 and TRBJ1-2, with D perhaps matching TRBD1 (6 bases). Per germline, CDR1 MDHEN and CDR2 SYDVKM. The CDR3 is 13 amino acids. V dropped 3 bases and J dropped 6 bases, with 11 bases sitting between them. CDR3 coding DNA: TGTGCCAGCAGTTTTGCGGGGGCAGATGGCTACACCTTC. It encodes CASSFAGADGYTF.

This clone was seen more than once but under ten times. The genes are TRBV4-2 and TRBJ2-7; 9 nucleotides align to TRBD2. The CDR3 loop spans 17 amino acids. The J segment lost 6 bases and the V segment lost 4 bases, leaving 16 bases of the junction unmatched. Germline-derived CDR1 and CDR2 are LGHNA and YNFKEQ. This CDR3 is CASSPIAGEGPVIEQYF. CDR3 bases: TGTGCCAGCAGCCCTATAGCGGGAGAGGGACCCGTAATCGAGCAGTACTTC.

The gene calls are TRBV9 and TRBJ2-1, with D possibly matching TRBD2 (6 bases). Trimming took off 0 bases at V and 5 bases at J, with 12 bases between the two ends. Germline values: CDR1 SGDLS, CDR2 YYNGEE. This CDR3 comprises 15 residues. The CDR3 is CASSVGSSENNEQFF. CDR3 bases: TGTGCCAGCAGCGTAGGTTCTAGCGAGAACAATGAGCAGTTCTTC.